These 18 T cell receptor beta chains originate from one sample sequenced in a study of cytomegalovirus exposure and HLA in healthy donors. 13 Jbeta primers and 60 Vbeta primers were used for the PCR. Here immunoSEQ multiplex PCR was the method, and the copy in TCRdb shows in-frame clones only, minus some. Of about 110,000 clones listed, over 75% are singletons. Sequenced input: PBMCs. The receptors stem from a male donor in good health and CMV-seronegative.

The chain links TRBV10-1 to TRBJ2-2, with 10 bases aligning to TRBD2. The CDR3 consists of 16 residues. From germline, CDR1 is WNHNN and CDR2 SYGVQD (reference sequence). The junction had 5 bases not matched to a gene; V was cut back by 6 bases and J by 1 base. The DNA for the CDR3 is TGCGCCAGCAGGGTCCGACTAGCGGGGAACACCGGGGAGCTGTTTTTT. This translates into CASRVRLAGNTGELFF.

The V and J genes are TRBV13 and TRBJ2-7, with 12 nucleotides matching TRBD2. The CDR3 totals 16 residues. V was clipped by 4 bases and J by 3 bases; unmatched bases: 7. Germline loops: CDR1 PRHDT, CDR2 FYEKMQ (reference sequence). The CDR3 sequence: CASSSKTSGRYYEQYF. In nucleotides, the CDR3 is TGTGCCAGCAGCTCAAAGACTAGCGGGAGATACTACGAGCAGTACTTC.

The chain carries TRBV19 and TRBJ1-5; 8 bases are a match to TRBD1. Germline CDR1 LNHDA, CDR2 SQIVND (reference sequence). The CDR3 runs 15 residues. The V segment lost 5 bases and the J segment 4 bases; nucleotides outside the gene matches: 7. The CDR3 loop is CASSSPGQGNQPQHF. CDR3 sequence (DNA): TGTGCCAGTAGTTCCCCCGGACAGGGTAATCAGCCCCAGCATTTT.

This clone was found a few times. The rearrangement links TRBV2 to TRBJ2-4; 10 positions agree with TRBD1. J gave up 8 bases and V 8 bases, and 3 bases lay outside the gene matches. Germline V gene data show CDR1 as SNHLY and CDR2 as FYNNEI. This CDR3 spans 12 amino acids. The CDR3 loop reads CASRQGADIQYF. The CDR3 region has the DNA TGTGCCAGCCGACAGGGGGCTGACATTCAGTACTTC. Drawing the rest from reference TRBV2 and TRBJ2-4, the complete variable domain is EPEVTQTPSHQVTQMGQEVILRCVPISNHLYFYWYRQILGQKVEFLVSFYNNEISEKSEIFDDQFSVERPDGSNFTLKIRSTKLEDSAMYFCASRQGADIQYFGAGTRLSVL.

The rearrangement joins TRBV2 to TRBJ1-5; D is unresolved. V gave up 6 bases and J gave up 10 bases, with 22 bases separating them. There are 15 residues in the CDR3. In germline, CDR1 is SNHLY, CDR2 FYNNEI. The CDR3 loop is CASSSQATAVEPQHF. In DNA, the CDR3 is TGTGCCAGCAGCTCACAAGCGACCGCTGTAGAACCCCAGCATTTT.

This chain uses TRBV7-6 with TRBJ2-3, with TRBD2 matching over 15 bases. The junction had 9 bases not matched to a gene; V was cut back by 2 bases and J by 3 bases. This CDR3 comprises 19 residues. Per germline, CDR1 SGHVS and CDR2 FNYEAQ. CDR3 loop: CASSLRGLAGGEVTDTQYF. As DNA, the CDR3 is TGTGCCAGCAGCTTAAGGGGACTAGCGGGAGGAGAGGTAACAGATACGCAGTATTTT.

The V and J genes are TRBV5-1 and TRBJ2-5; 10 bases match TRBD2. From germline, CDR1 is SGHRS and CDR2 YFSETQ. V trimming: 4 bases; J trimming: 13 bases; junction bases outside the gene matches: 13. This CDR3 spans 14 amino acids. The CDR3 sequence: CASSPPLAGVGLYF. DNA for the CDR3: TGCGCCAGCAGCCCCCCCCTAGCGGGAGTGGGGTTGTACTTC.

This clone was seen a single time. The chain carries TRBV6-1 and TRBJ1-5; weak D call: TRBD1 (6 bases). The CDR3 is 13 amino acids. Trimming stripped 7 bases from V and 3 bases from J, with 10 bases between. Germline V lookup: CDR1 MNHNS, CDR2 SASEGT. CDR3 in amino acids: CASKGDLNQPQHF. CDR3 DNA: TGTGCCAGCAAGGGGGACCTCAATCAGCCCCAGCATTTT.

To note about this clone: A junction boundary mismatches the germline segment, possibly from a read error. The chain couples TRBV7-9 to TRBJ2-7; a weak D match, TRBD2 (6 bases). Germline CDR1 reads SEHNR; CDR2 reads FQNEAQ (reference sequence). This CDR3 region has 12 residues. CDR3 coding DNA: TGTGCCAGCCGCTTTGGGGGGAACGAGCAGTACTTC. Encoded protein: CASRFGGNEQYF.

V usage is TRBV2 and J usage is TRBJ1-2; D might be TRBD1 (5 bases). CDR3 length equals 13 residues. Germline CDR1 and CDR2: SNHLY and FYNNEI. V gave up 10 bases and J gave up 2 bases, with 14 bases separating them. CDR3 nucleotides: TGTGCCACCGTCGGGGGACGGAACTATGGCTACACCTTC. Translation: CATVGGRNYGYTF.

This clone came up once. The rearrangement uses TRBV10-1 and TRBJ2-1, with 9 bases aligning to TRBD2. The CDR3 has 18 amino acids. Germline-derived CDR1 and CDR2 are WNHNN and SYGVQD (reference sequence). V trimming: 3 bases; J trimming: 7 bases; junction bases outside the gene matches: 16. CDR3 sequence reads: CASSDPPGSSGRGNEQFF. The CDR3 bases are TGCGCCAGCAGTGACCCCCCGGGGAGTAGCGGGAGAGGAAATGAGCAGTTCTTC.

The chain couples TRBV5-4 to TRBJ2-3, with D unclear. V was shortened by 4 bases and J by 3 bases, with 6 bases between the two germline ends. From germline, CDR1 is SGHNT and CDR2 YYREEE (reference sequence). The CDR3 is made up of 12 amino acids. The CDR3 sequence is CASSLRTDTQYF. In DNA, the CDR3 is TGTGCCAGCAGCCTACGTACAGATACGCAGTATTTT.

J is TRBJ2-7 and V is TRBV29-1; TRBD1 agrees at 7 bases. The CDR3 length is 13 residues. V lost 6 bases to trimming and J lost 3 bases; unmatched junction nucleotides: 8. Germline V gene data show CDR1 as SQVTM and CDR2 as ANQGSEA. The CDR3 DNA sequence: TGCAGCGTCGCCGGGACAGATCGCTACGAGCAGTACTTC. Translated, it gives CSVAGTDRYEQYF.

Here the CDR3 reads CASSLSWGQGATEAFF. DNA for the CDR3: TGTGCCAGCAGTTTATCATGGGGGCAGGGGGCCACTGAAGCTTTCTTT. The chain is built from TRBV27 and TRBJ1-1; 8 bases map to TRBD1. Looked up from germline, CDR1 is MNHEY and CDR2 is SMNVEV (reference sequence). This CDR3 contains 16 residues. The J segment lost 4 bases and the V segment lost 0 bases, leaving 7 bases of the junction unmatched.

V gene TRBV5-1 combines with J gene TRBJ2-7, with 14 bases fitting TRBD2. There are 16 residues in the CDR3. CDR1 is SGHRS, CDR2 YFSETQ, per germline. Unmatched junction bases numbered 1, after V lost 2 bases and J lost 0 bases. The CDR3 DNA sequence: TGCGCCAGCAGCTTAGGGACTAGCGGGGGCTCCTACGAGCAGTACTTC. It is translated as CASSLGTSGGSYEQYF.

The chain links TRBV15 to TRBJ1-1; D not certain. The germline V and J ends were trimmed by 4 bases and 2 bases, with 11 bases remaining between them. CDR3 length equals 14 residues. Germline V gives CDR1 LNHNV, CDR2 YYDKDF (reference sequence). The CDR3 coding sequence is TGTGCCACCAGCAAGGCCGGAGTTAACACTGAAGCTTTCTTT. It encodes CATSKAGVNTEAFF.

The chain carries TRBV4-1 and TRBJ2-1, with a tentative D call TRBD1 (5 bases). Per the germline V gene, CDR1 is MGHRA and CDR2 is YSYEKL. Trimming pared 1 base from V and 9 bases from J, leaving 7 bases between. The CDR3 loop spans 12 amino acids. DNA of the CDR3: TGCGCCAGCAGCCAAGTTCAGGGTGAGCAGTTCTTC. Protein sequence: CASSQVQGEQFF.

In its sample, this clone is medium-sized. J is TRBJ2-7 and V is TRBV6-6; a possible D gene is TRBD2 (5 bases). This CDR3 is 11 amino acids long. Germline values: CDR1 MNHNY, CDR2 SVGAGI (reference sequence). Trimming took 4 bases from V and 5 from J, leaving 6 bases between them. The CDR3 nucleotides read TGTGCCAGCAGTTTGAGGGACGAGCAGTACTTC. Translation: CASSLRDEQYF.